The 25 T cell receptor beta chains presented below share a single source sample, sequenced in a study of T-cell memory formation after mild COVID-19. TCRdb re-analysed the 5' RACE reads in MiXCR, keeping a single row per CDR3 protein. The sample lists 500,000 to 600,000 distinct CDR3 sequences, more than 15% occurring once. The sequenced sample consisted of PBMCs or a T cell subset sorted from them (not recorded which). These receptors all come from an adult woman who had mild COVID-19 (a few samples of this study predate the infection). Cell type and time point are not known.

The chain carries TRBV12-3 or TRBV12-4 and TRBJ2-7; perhaps TRBD1 as D (6 bases). V dropped 7 bases and J dropped 2 bases, with 15 bases sitting between them. The length of the CDR3 is 14 residues. In DNA, the CDR3 is TGTGCCAGCACTCTCGGTAGGGGGACCTACGAGCAGTACTTC. Translation gives CASTLGRGTYEQYF.

The V and J genes are TRBV20-1 and TRBJ2-7; TRBD2 agrees at 8 bases. This CDR3 spans 15 amino acids. J was trimmed by 3 bases and V by 0 bases; bases with no gene match: 7. Germline values: CDR1 DFQATT, CDR2 SNEGSKA (reference sequence). DNA of the CDR3: TGCAGTGCTAGAGATAGTCTAGCGGGTATCTACGAGCAGTACTTC. It translates to CSARDSLAGIYEQYF.

This clonotype came up many times. CDR3: CASSFTGTSETQYF. The CDR3 nucleotides are TGTGCCAGCAGCTTCACCGGGACCTCAGAGACCCAGTACTTC. The rearrangement uses TRBV11-2 and TRBJ2-5; tentatively, D is TRBD1 or TRBD2 (5 bases each). Looked up from germline, CDR1 is SGHAT and CDR2 is FQNNGV. The CDR3 runs 14 residues. V was shortened by 3 bases and J by 4 bases, with 12 bases between the two germline ends.

The V gene is TRBV7-3, the J gene TRBJ2-6, with TRBD1 as a possible D gene (6 bases). V dropped 4 bases and J dropped 2 bases, with 6 bases sitting between them. Looked up from germline, CDR1 is SGHTA and CDR2 is FQGTGA. CDR3 size: 14 residues. CDR3 nucleotide sequence: TGTGCCAGCAGCTCAGGGGCTGGGGCCAACGTCCTGACTTTC. Its protein is CASSSGAGANVLTF.

V is TRBV7-9 and J is TRBJ2-7, with 10 bases aligning to TRBD1. Germline V gene lookup returns CDR1 SEHNR and CDR2 FQNEAQ (reference sequence). J was trimmed by 2 bases and V by 5 bases; bases with no gene match: 6. The CDR3 loop spans 15 amino acids. The CDR3 DNA follows: TGTGCCAGCAGCCGTACCGGGACAGGGGCCTACGAGCAGTACTTC. It encodes CASSRTGTGAYEQYF. Full variable domain (missing parts from reference TRBV7-9 and TRBJ2-7): DTGVSQNPRHKITKRGQNVTFRCDPISEHNRLYWYRQTLGQGPEFLTYFQNEAQLEKSRLLSDRFSAERPKGSFSTLEIQRTEQGDSAMYLCASSRTGTGAYEQYFGPGTRLTVT.

The rearrangement links TRBV5-4 to TRBJ2-1, with a weak D call TRBD1 (6 bases). Trimming took off 0 bases at V and 5 bases at J, with 9 bases between the two ends. Per the germline V gene, CDR1 is SGHNT and CDR2 is YYREEE (reference sequence). The CDR3 covers 14 residues. Here the CDR3 DNA reads TGTGCCAGCAGCTTGGCGGACAGAAACAATGAGCAGTTCTTC. Translation: CASSLADRNNEQFF. Together with reference TRBV5-4 and TRBJ2-1, the CDR3 gives the full variable domain: ETGVTQSPTHLIKTRGQQVTLRCSSQSGHNTVSWYQQALGQGPQFIFQYYREEENGRGNFPPRFSGLQFPNYSSELNVNALELDDSALYLCASSLADRNNEQFFGPGTRLTVL.

This clonotype has ten or more counts. The genes are TRBV6-2 or TRBV6-3 and TRBJ2-3; 7 bases line up with TRBD2. The germline V gene has CDR1 MNHEY and CDR2 SVGEGT. V shed 2 bases and J 8 bases; nucleotides not matched to a gene: 4. This CDR3 has 13 residues. CDR3 sequence (DNA): TGTGCCAGCAGTTACGGACTAGTCAGTACGCAGTATTTT. This translates into CASSYGLVSTQYF.

This clonotype was detected only a few times. The rearrangement uses TRBV6-5 and TRBJ2-7, with D possibly being TRBD1 (6 bases). The CDR3 covers 13 residues. Between the trimmed V and J ends, which lost 6 bases and 5 bases, there was a span of 14 bases. CDR1 is MNHEY, CDR2 SVGAGI, per germline. The CDR3 here is CASRSDRPHEQYF. DNA of the CDR3: TGTGCCAGCAGGTCTGACAGGCCCCACGAGCAGTACTTC.

V and J are TRBV24-1 and TRBJ2-5; D is unresolved. The CDR3 contains 14 residues. The germline V gene has CDR1 KGHDR and CDR2 SFDVKD. V was trimmed by 12 bases and J by 0 bases, leaving 16 bases between them. In DNA form, the CDR3 reads TGTGCCCCCCAACCCCCGGGCCACCAAGAGACCCAGTACTTC. Protein product: CAPQPPGHQETQYF.

The chain recombines TRBV7-6 with TRBJ2-1; D unclear. Germline lookup yields CDR1 SGHVS and CDR2 FNYEAQ. This CDR3 contains 14 residues. Trimming stripped 1 base from V and 7 bases from J, with 11 bases between. The CDR3 here is CASSLGSTVNEQFF. CDR3 in DNA: TGTGCCAGCAGCTTAGGGAGCACCGTGAATGAGCAGTTCTTC.

The chain joins TRBV7-9 to TRBJ2-5; no clear D. V lost 6 bases and J 5 bases, leaving 10 bases between the germline ends. The CDR3 consists of 12 residues. Germline loops: CDR1 SEHNR, CDR2 FQNEAQ (reference sequence). CDR3 sequence reads: CASRQSEETQYF. The CDR3 DNA sequence: TGTGCCAGCAGGCAATCCGAGGAGACCCAGTACTTC.

This chain connects TRBV7-9 to TRBJ1-1; TRBD1 matches at 9 bases. The CDR3 has 14 residues. The germline gives CDR1 SEHNR, CDR2 FQNEAQ (reference sequence). The ends lost 6 bases at V and 1 base at J; junction bases unmatched: 3. CDR3 residues: CASRLDRGNTEAFF. The CDR3 DNA reads TGTGCCAGCAGGTTGGACAGGGGGAACACTGAAGCTTTCTTT.

This clonotype was found a few times. This sequence joins TRBV12-3 or TRBV12-4 and TRBJ1-1; D unresolved. The CDR3 totals 14 residues. V lost 3 bases to trimming and J lost 1 base, with 9 bases between them. CDR3 nucleotides: TGTGCCAGCAGTTTCGGCAGACGGAACACTGAAGCTTTCTTT. Protein: CASSFGRRNTEAFF.

The chain links TRBV12-3 or TRBV12-4 to TRBJ2-2, with 11 positions matching TRBD2. The CDR3 spans 17 residues. V trimming: 5 bases; J trimming: 0 bases; junction bases outside the gene matches: 5. The CDR3 nucleotides are TGTGCCAGCAGTGAAATAGCGGGAGGGCCGAACACCGGGGAGCTGTTTTTT. Residues: CASSEIAGGPNTGELFF.

This clonotype has only a few counts. The rearrangement joins TRBV6-6 to TRBJ2-3, with 9 nucleotides matching TRBD2. Germline lookup yields CDR1 MNHNY and CDR2 SVGAGI (reference sequence). Unmatched junction bases numbered 12, after V lost 4 bases and J lost 7 bases. The CDR3 has 16 residues. The CDR3 reads CASSFVREGLPHTQYF. CDR3 coding DNA: TGTGCCAGCAGTTTCGTGCGGGAGGGCCTTCCGCATACGCAGTATTTT.

This clonotype came up a few times. The chain combines TRBV24-1 with TRBJ2-1, with D perhaps TRBD1 (6 bases). Trimming removed 7 bases from V and 7 bases from J, with 16 bases in between. Germline V gene lookup returns CDR1 KGHDR and CDR2 SFDVKD. This CDR3 region has 14 residues. Here the CDR3 reads CATRGDTKSNEQFF. The CDR3 DNA is TGTGCCACCAGAGGGGACACGAAAAGTAATGAGCAGTTCTTC.

V and J are TRBV12-3 or TRBV12-4 and TRBJ2-7; 7 bases match TRBD2. The CDR3 runs to 15 residues. V lost 7 bases and J lost 1; bases outside the gene matches: 10. The CDR3 DNA reads TGTGCCAGCACACATGGGACTACCAGATCCTACGAGCAGTACTTC. Its translation is CASTHGTTRSYEQYF.

This clonotype appeared a few times. V is TRBV7-2 and J is TRBJ2-2; either TRBD1 or TRBD2 may fit D (5 bases each). Trimming shortened V by 9 bases and J by 6 bases, and 17 bases separated the two germline ends. Germline V lookup: CDR1 SGHTA, CDR2 FQGNSA. This CDR3 is built from 14 residues. CDR3 amino acids: CASGATGGPGELFF. CDR3 DNA: TGTGCCAGTGGGGCCACCGGAGGTCCCGGGGAGCTGTTTTTT.

V is TRBV12-3 or TRBV12-4 and J is TRBJ1-1, with a weak D call TRBD1 (5 bases). The CDR3 consists of 14 residues. The V and J ends lost 8 bases and 6 bases respectively, with 19 bases between them. The CDR3 DNA reads TGTGCCAGCTCCTCCCGGGGCATGATGGCTGAAGCTTTCTTT. Protein: CASSSRGMMAEAFF.

The table lists this clonotype with a count of one. V and J are TRBV20-1 and TRBJ2-7; no clear D gene. V was shortened by 2 bases and J by 2 bases, with 16 bases between the two germline ends. Germline loops: CDR1 DFQATT, CDR2 SNEGSKA (reference sequence). This CDR3 region has 15 residues. CDR3 nucleotide sequence: TGCAGTGCTAGACCTTTGGACGGAGCCGCCTACGAGCAGTACTTC. Amino acids: CSARPLDGAAYEQYF.

The chain carries TRBV5-1 and TRBJ1-1, with TRBD1 matching over 8 bases. This CDR3 has 15 amino acids. CDR1 is SGHRS, CDR2 YFSETQ, per germline. The junction had 7 bases not matched to a gene; V was cut back by 3 bases and J by 3 bases. The CDR3 protein is CASSSLLQGDTEAFF. CDR3 nucleotides: TGCGCCAGCAGCTCTCTGCTACAGGGGGACACTGAAGCTTTCTTT.

J is TRBJ2-7 and V is TRBV29-1; 12 nucleotides match TRBD1. The germline CDR1 and CDR2 sequences are SQVTM and ANQGSEA. V lost 6 bases to trimming and J lost 6 bases; unmatched junction nucleotides: 6. CDR3 length: 13 amino acids. The CDR3 nucleotides are TGCAGCGTATACGGGACAGGGGGCTCCGAGCAGTACTTC. It encodes CSVYGTGGSEQYF.

This clonotype was seen only a few times. This rearrangement joins TRBV4-2 to TRBJ2-5; 10 nucleotides line up with TRBD2. The CDR3 runs 18 residues. With V trimmed by 4 bases and J by 1 base, 12 bases remained unmatched. Germline values: CDR1 LGHNA, CDR2 YNFKEQ. The CDR3 protein is CASSPLGASGGLQETQYF. The CDR3 coding sequence is TGTGCCAGCAGCCCCCTAGGTGCTAGCGGGGGACTCCAAGAGACCCAGTACTTC.

This clonotype has just a few counts. The V gene is TRBV5-1, the J gene TRBJ2-7, with D perhaps TRBD2 (5 bases). The CDR3 spans 14 residues. In germline, CDR1 is SGHRS, CDR2 YFSETQ. V gave up 0 bases and J gave up 5 bases, with 12 bases separating them. The CDR3 DNA reads TGCGCCAGCAGCTTGGAATGGCTCGGGGACGAGCAGTACTTC. Its translation: CASSLEWLGDEQYF. Supplemented by reference TRBV5-1 and TRBJ2-7, the full variable domain reads KAGVTQTPRYLIKTRGQQVTLSCSPISGHRSVSWYQQTPGQGLQFLFEYFSETQRNKGNFPGRFSGRQFSNSRSEMNVSTLELGDSALYLCASSLEWLGDEQYFGPGTRLTVT.

This clonotype came up a few times. The chain recombines TRBV7-3 with TRBJ2-1; 7 bases map to TRBD2. Germline V gene data show CDR1 as SGHTA and CDR2 as FQGTGA. CDR3 length: 17 amino acids. V lost 5 bases, J lost 10 bases, and 20 bases stayed unmatched. CDR3 sequence reads: CASSPYASGATGGEQFF. DNA of the CDR3: TGTGCCAGCAGCCCCTACGCCAGCGGGGCTACCGGAGGAGAGCAGTTCTTC.